The clone carrying this TCR beta chain was found a few times. This specimen belongs to a study of T cell repertoires in cytomegalovirus infection. Study-wide context: CMV infection and matching HLA type were both indicated by public TCR beta signatures.

TCRdb used MiXCR to reprocess the reads, holding one entry per CDR3 protein. The data contain around 630,000 distinct CDR3 sequences, approximately 25% of them singletons. The sample was CD8+ T cells from PBMCs. This clonotype was sampled from a human donor in good health (CMV status not recorded). Some clones in this sample may be carry-over from other donors' samples.

The CDR3 region has the DNA TGCAGTGCCAGGACAGGGGAGAGCTCCTACAATGAGCAGTTCTTC. Its translation: CSARTGESSYNEQFF. The chain employs TRBV20-1 and TRBJ2-1; 9 nucleotides match TRBD1. Germline CDR1 reads DFQATT; CDR2 reads SNEGSKA (reference sequence). This CDR3 is built from 15 residues. V lost 6 bases to trimming and J lost 0 bases; unmatched junction nucleotides: 6.